This note documents a single T cell receptor beta chain sequence. This entry is derived from a study of blood T cell repertoires in COVID-19. Study context: Acute-phase and convalescent COVID-19 samples originated in the United States, Italy and Spain. Sample material is recorded as cDNA or gDNA derived from T cells, B-cell-depleted T cells, or PBMCs.

It was during active infection that Seattle patients were enrolled and then longitudinally followed. Authors' data handling: Estimated nucleated cell counts came from reference gene primer amplification. Assay: immunoSEQ multiplex PCR; the TCRdb copy retains only in-frame clones and omits some. The DNA gave D and trimming, while V, J and clone size come from that table. The data hold more than 350,000 clones, with about 90% observed a single time. CDR3 size: 14 residues. CDR1 is SGHRS and CDR2 is YFSETQ in the germline V gene. The trim removed 5 bases at V and 4 bases at J, leaving 8 bases unmatched. This sequence was found in a woman aged 30 to 39 with COVID-19, enrolled during active disease. This chain uses TRBV5-1 with TRBJ1-2; TRBD1 agrees at 7 bases. The sequenced sample was peripheral blood. CDR3: CASSSDRAAYGYTF. The CDR3 DNA sequence: TGCGCCAGCAGTTCCGACAGGGCCGCCTATGGCTACACCTTC.